The 32 T cell receptor beta chains reported below all come from one sample, sequenced in a study of blood T cells in healthy people across ages. A second roughly 6 to 12 cycle PCR used barcoded and J-beta primers. TCRdb used MiXCR to reprocess the 5' RACE reads, holding one entry per CDR3 protein. The repertoire includes over a million distinct CDR3 sequences, roughly a quarter of them detected once, and approximately 0.7% sits in the top ten. The sample also formed part of further work on T cells of mothers and their children.

Material for sequencing was blood. These receptors came from a girl under 10 years old in good health.

This clonotype has at least ten counts. The V gene is TRBV7-2, the J gene TRBJ1-2; TRBD1 agrees at 8 bases. The V and J ends lost 5 bases and 5 bases, in that order; junction bases with no gene match: 7. Germline CDR1 SGHTA, CDR2 FQGNSA. This CDR3 is built from 14 residues. The CDR3 here is CASSPRTGWYGYTF. CDR3 DNA: TGTGCCAGCAGCCCGAGGACAGGGTGGTATGGCTACACCTTC.

This clonotype was observed a few times. This chain uses TRBV6-2 or TRBV6-3 with TRBJ2-1; the match to TRBD1 covers 7 bases. The CDR3 consists of 16 residues. Unmatched junction bases numbered 7, after V lost 0 bases and J lost 5 bases. Germline V gene sequence: CDR1 MNHEY, CDR2 SVGEGT. CDR3 residues: CASSYSKQGYDNEQFF. CDR3 nucleotide sequence: TGTGCCAGCAGTTACTCGAAACAGGGGTACGACAATGAGCAGTTCTTC.

This clonotype turned up a few times. V and J are TRBV10-3 and TRBJ2-3; TRBD1 might be the D (5 bases). The V gene's germline CDR1 is ENHRY and CDR2 SYGVKD. V was shortened by 8 bases and J by 2 bases, with 17 bases between the two germline ends. The CDR3 consists of 15 residues. CDR3 in DNA: TGTGCCATCGGAGTAGCTGGGGCGTCCACAGATACGCAGTATTTT. Translating gives CAIGVAGASTDTQYF.

The J gene is TRBJ1-2, the V gene TRBV5-4; a possible D gene is TRBD1 (5 bases). The CDR3 covers 13 residues. The V gene lost 2 bases and the J gene lost 9 bases, with 14 bases spanning the gap. From germline, CDR1 is SGHNT and CDR2 YYREEE (reference sequence). CDR3: CASSFLGVRRYTF. CDR3 nucleotide sequence: TGTGCCAGCAGCTTTTTGGGGGTTAGGCGCTACACCTTC.

The chain couples TRBV6-1 to TRBJ2-1; 7 positions agree with TRBD2. The trim removed 5 bases at V and 0 bases at J, leaving 7 bases unmatched. This CDR3 is 16 amino acids long. The V gene's germline CDR1 is MNHNS and CDR2 SASEGT. The CDR3 protein is CASSQSPGGSYNEQFF. The CDR3 nucleotides read TGTGCCAGCAGTCAATCCCCGGGGGGCTCCTACAATGAGCAGTTCTTC.

The gene calls are TRBV14 and TRBJ2-7, with unresolved D. Per the germline V gene, CDR1 is SGHDN and CDR2 is FVKESK. The V and J ends lost 1 base and 2 bases respectively, with 12 bases between them. This CDR3 is built from 15 residues. CDR3 residues: CASSQVMADTYEQYF. The CDR3 nucleotides read TGTGCCAGCAGCCAAGTAATGGCAGATACCTACGAGCAGTACTTC.

This chain links TRBV7-3 with TRBJ2-5; the D is unclear. V lost 6 bases to trimming and J lost 3 bases, with 11 bases between them. The CDR3 length is 13 residues. Germline CDR1 SGHTA, CDR2 FQGTGA. This chain's CDR3 is CASRVWLKETQYF. The CDR3 bases are TGTGCCAGCAGGGTTTGGTTAAAAGAGACCCAGTACTTC.

This sequence joins TRBV5-1 and TRBJ2-3; D is undetermined. The CDR3 sequence is 15 residues long. Trimming stripped 0 bases from V and 2 bases from J, with 10 bases between. The germline gives CDR1 SGHRS, CDR2 YFSETQ. The CDR3 region is CASSLEIVLTDTQYF. In DNA, the CDR3 is TGCGCCAGCAGCTTGGAGATTGTCCTCACAGATACGCAGTATTTT.

The chain joins TRBV28 to TRBJ1-6; D gene uncertain. Per the germline V gene, CDR1 is MDHEN and CDR2 is SYDVKM. Trimming shortened V by 6 bases and J by 2 bases, and 11 bases separated the two germline ends. The CDR3 runs 15 residues. CDR3 nucleotide sequence: TGTGCCAGCAGGTTTCGGAGCGCCTATAATTCACCCCTCCACTTT. Translated, it gives CASRFRSAYNSPLHF.

This clonotype occurred a few times. This sequence joins TRBV5-6 and TRBJ1-2; 7 bases agree with TRBD1. CDR1 SGHDT and CDR2 YYEEEE come from the germline V gene. The CDR3 covers 13 residues. Losses at the gene ends were 4 bases for V and 2 bases for J; bases not matched to a gene: 2. The CDR3 DNA sequence: TGTGCCAGCAGCCGGGGACAGAACTATGGCTACACCTTC. Its protein product is CASSRGQNYGYTF.

This clonotype appeared a few times. The rearrangement links TRBV7-2 to TRBJ2-5, with 7 bases matching TRBD2. V dropped 4 bases and J dropped 4; count of bases not matched to a gene: 12. The CDR3 runs 16 residues. CDR1 is SGHTA, CDR2 FQGNSA, per germline. In DNA, the CDR3 is TGTGCCAGCAGCTATAATGGGGGAGCGGGGCGAGAGACCCAGTACTTC. Protein: CASSYNGGAGRETQYF.

This clonotype has a handful of counts. The chain joins TRBV4-3 to TRBJ2-3; D is unresolved. Trimming removed 2 bases at V and 4 bases at J, with 4 bases between. This CDR3 is built from 12 residues. The germline gives CDR1 LGHNA, CDR2 YSLEER. The CDR3 sequence is CASSQNADTQYF. In DNA form, the CDR3 reads TGCGCCAGCAGCCAAAATGCAGATACGCAGTATTTT.

The V and J genes are TRBV25-1 and TRBJ2-5; D tentatively fits TRBD1 or TRBD2 (5 bases each). Trimming took off 6 bases at V and 5 bases at J, with 16 bases between the two ends. Germline CDR1 and CDR2: MGHDK and SYGVNS. This CDR3 has 14 amino acids. The CDR3 DNA sequence: TGTGCCAGCAGCCGGGGCATACCGGGGGAGACCCAGTACTTC. This sequence encodes CASSRGIPGETQYF.

This clonotype was counted a few times. V gene TRBV11-1 combines with J gene TRBJ2-1, with 9 bases aligning to TRBD1. The J call may be wrong; the DNA end is better matched by TRBJ2-5. The CDR3 contains 15 residues. CDR1 is SGHAT, CDR2 FQDESV, per germline (reference sequence). The CDR3 nucleotides are TGTGCCAGCAGCTTTGGGACAGGGCTACAAGAGACCCAGTACTTC. This sequence encodes CASSFGTGLQETQYF.

The chain's CDR3 is CASSLDPTGTQYF. As DNA, the CDR3 is TGTGCCAGCAGCTTAGACCCCACGGGTACGCAGTATTTT. This chain uses TRBV11-2 with TRBJ2-3; no reliable D call. Germline assignment: CDR1 SGHAT and CDR2 FQNNGV. V was clipped by 0 bases and J by 8 bases, with 9 bases between them. The CDR3 is 13 amino acids. The variable domain in full, with the rest retrieved from reference TRBV11-2 and TRBJ2-3, is EAGVAQSPRYKIIEKRQSVAFWCNPISGHATLYWYQQILGQGPKLLIQFQNNGVVDDSQLPKDRFSAERLKGVDSTLKIQPAKLEDSAVYLCASSLDPTGTQYFGPGTRLTVL.

This clonotype turned up a few times. The V call is TRBV6-5, the J call TRBJ1-5; D gene ambiguous. Looked up from germline, CDR1 is MNHEY and CDR2 is SVGAGI. Between the trimmed V and J ends, which lost 6 bases and 2 bases, there was a span of 11 bases. The CDR3 spans 14 residues. The CDR3 region is CASRPPGGNQPQHF. CDR3 nucleotides: TGTGCCAGCAGGCCTCCAGGAGGCAATCAGCCCCAGCATTTT.

This CDR3 is CASTSDQNFYGYTF. For the CDR3, the DNA is TGTGCCAGCACTTCAGACCAGAATTTCTATGGCTACACCTTC. The chain joins TRBV5-4 to TRBJ1-2; D gene ambiguous. Germline V gene data show CDR1 as SGHNT and CDR2 as YYREEE (reference sequence). CDR3 length equals 14 residues. Trimming took off 6 bases at V and 4 bases at J, with 16 bases between the two ends.

The CDR3 DNA sequence: TGTGCCAGCAGCCACTATAAGGAAGCTTTCTTT. This sequence encodes CASSHYKEAFF. The rearrangement uses TRBV21-1 and TRBJ1-1. TRBV21-1 has pseudogene status. This CDR3 contains 11 residues.

The genes are TRBV4-1 and TRBJ2-3; TRBD2 is a possible D gene (5 bases). This CDR3 is built from 16 residues. With 3 bases removed from V and 1 base from J, the gap between germline ends came to 14 bases. Germline CDR1 is MGHRA and CDR2 is YSYEKL. The CDR3 bases are TGCGCCAGCAGCCACCCGAGGGCCCTAGGCACAGATACGCAGTATTTT. It translates to CASSHPRALGTDTQYF.

This clonotype was observed a few times. Relative to the germline gene, one junction end is altered; a read error may explain this. The V gene is TRBV13, the J gene TRBJ2-5; weak D call: TRBD2 (7 bases). Germline V gene sequence: CDR1 PRHDT, CDR2 FYEKMQ (reference sequence). CDR3 length equals 15 residues. The CDR3 reads CASSLRGGKQGTQYF. The CDR3 DNA sequence: TGTGCCAGCAGCTTAAGGGGGGGCAAACAAGGGACCCAGTACTTC.

The chain carries TRBV29-1 and TRBJ2-6; 12 nucleotides match TRBD2. This CDR3 has 17 amino acids. CDR1 is SQVTM and CDR2 is ANQGSEA in the germline V gene. V shed 5 bases and J 4 bases; nucleotides not matched to a gene: 9. The CDR3 sequence: CSVITSGRRLGANVLTF. DNA of the CDR3: TGCAGCGTTATCACTAGCGGGAGGAGGTTGGGGGCCAACGTCCTGACTTTC.

This rearrangement joins TRBV20-1 to TRBJ2-2; 7 bases are a match to TRBD1. The CDR3 is made up of 13 amino acids. V gave up 3 bases and J gave up 4 bases; unmatched junction bases: 2. Germline-derived CDR1 and CDR2 are DFQATT and SNEGSKA (reference sequence). CDR3 loop: CSARTGSTGELFF. CDR3 bases: TGCAGTGCTAGGACAGGGAGCACCGGGGAGCTGTTTTTT.

The chain carries TRBV4-3 and TRBJ1-6; 9 positions match TRBD1. The CDR3 runs to 15 residues. Germline V gene lookup returns CDR1 LGHNA and CDR2 YSLEER. Trimming at V came to 3 bases and at J to 10 bases, leaving 7 bases not matched to a gene. The CDR3 nucleotides are TGCGCCAGCAGCCACGCGGGACAGGGAGGGTCACCCCTCCACTTT. Amino acids: CASSHAGQGGSPLHF.

The V and J genes are TRBV18 and TRBJ2-3; 10 positions agree with TRBD2. The V gene end was trimmed by 3 bases and the J gene end by 3 bases; junction bases not matched to a gene: 6. Germline V lookup: CDR1 KGHSH, CDR2 LQKENI. The CDR3 length is 16 residues. CDR3 in DNA: TGTGCCAGCTCACCCTGGTCGGGACTAGCGACAGATACGCAGTATTTT. It codes for CASSPWSGLATDTQYF.

This clonotype was detected a few times. The gene calls are TRBV28 and TRBJ2-4; 15 nucleotides agree with TRBD2. Germline V CDR1 and CDR2: MDHEN, SYDVKM. V lost 5 bases and J lost 0; bases outside the gene matches: 8. The CDR3 is made up of 19 amino acids. The CDR3 is CASSQGLAGGRLAKNIQYF. The DNA of the CDR3 is TGTGCCAGCAGTCAGGGACTAGCGGGAGGTCGGCTAGCCAAAAACATTCAGTACTTC. Supplemented by reference TRBV28 and TRBJ2-4, the full variable domain reads DVKVTQSSRYLVKRTGEKVFLECVQDMDHENMFWYRQDPGLGLRLIYFSYDVKMKEKGDIPEGYSVSREKKERFSLILESASTNQTSMYLCASSQGLAGGRLAKNIQYFGAGTRLSVL.

This clonotype has just one count. This chain connects TRBV12-3 or TRBV12-4 to TRBJ2-4; TRBD2 is a possible D gene (7 bases). Trimming pared 3 bases from V and 8 bases from J, leaving 20 bases between. The length of the CDR3 is 16 residues. The CDR3 loop reads CASSFLTGGPQDIQYF. The CDR3 nucleotides read TGTGCCAGCAGTTTCCTTACGGGGGGCCCCCAGGACATTCAGTACTTC.

DNA of the CDR3: TGTGCCAGCAGCCAGGGGACCCAAGAGACCCAGTACTTC. This translates into CASSQGTQETQYF. The gene calls are TRBV7-3 and TRBJ2-5; D possibly corresponds to TRBD1 (6 bases). The CDR3 sequence is 13 residues long. CDR1 and CDR2 from the germline V gene are SGHTA and FQGTGA. Deletions cut 5 bases from V and 1 base from J, with 8 bases between.

This chain joins TRBV24-1 and TRBJ1-1, with D tentatively TRBD1 (6 bases). Germline V gene sequence: CDR1 KGHDR, CDR2 SFDVKD. The V gene lost 4 bases and the J gene lost 4 bases, with 9 bases spanning the gap. This CDR3 contains 13 residues. DNA of the CDR3: TGTGCCACCAGTGAAACAGGGCTCACTGAAGCTTTCTTT. This sequence encodes CATSETGLTEAFF.

The V gene is TRBV7-9, the J gene TRBJ1-1; the D gene is possibly TRBD1 (6 bases). The CDR3 sequence is 13 residues long. V was pared by 8 bases and J by 5 bases, with 15 bases between. Looked up from germline, CDR1 is SEHNR and CDR2 is FQNEAQ (reference sequence). Written as DNA, the CDR3 is TGTGCCAGCGGACAAATAGGGGGAACTGAAGCTTTCTTT. Protein sequence: CASGQIGGTEAFF. The whole variable domain, remainder taken from reference TRBV7-9 and TRBJ1-1, is DTGVSQNPRHKITKRGQNVTFRCDPISEHNRLYWYRQTLGQGPEFLTYFQNEAQLEKSRLLSDRFSAERPKGSFSTLEIQRTEQGDSAMYLCASGQIGGTEAFFGQGTRLTVV.

This clonotype showed up just a few times. The final CDR3 position lacks the conserved phenylalanine or tryptophan, pointing to a likely read error. The rearrangement uses TRBV7-9 and TRBJ1-2; D not resolved. V was cut by 5 bases and J by 4 bases, with 8 bases left in between. Germline lookup yields CDR1 SEHNR and CDR2 FQNEAQ (reference sequence). This CDR3 spans 12 amino acids. CDR3 residues: CASSPPTYGYTL. The CDR3 bases are TGTGCCAGCAGCCCACCCACCTATGGCTACACCCTC.

This clonotype was seen more than once but under ten times. The chain is built from TRBV6-4 and TRBJ1-5, with 7 nucleotides matching TRBD1. This CDR3 region has 16 residues. J was trimmed by 6 bases and V by 4 bases; bases with no gene match: 12. In germline, CDR1 is MRHNA, CDR2 SNTAGT. In nucleotides, the CDR3 is TGTGCCAGCAGTGCACTCCTACAGGGGAACGGTCAGCCCCAGCATTTT. Its translation: CASSALLQGNGQPQHF.

This clonotype showed up just a few times. The rearrangement uses TRBV3-1 and TRBJ2-7, with D perhaps matching TRBD1 (7 bases). The CDR3 spans 17 residues. V was pared by 4 bases and J by 5 bases, with 24 bases between. Germline lookup yields CDR1 LGHDT and CDR2 YNNKEL (reference sequence). CDR3 loop: CASSRRTAAGGNHEQYF. DNA for the CDR3: TGTGCCAGCAGCCGTCGCACGGCCGCAGGGGGGAATCACGAGCAGTACTTC.